This TCR beta chain was recorded in a study of T-cell memory formation after mild COVID-19. Regarding the study as a whole: In second-wave clones peaking day 37, SARS-CoV-2 specificity remained unconfirmed. Contracting CD8+ clones were enriched in EMRA, CD4+ mainly in CM and EM.

The ends were cut back, 0 bases at V and 5 bases at J, with 20 bases in the middle. CDR1 is LGHNA, CDR2 YNFKEQ, per germline. The CDR3 is 17 amino acids. MiXCR was run by TCRdb on the 5' RACE reads, yielding one entry per CDR3 protein. The repertoire holds about 560,000 distinct CDR3 sequences, roughly a sixth seen once, with just over 8% in the top ten. This clonotype was detected only a few times. Its antigen remains unidentified. The V gene is TRBV4-2, the J gene TRBJ2-7; possible D gene TRBD1, 5 bases. The receptor was derived from an adult woman who had mild COVID-19 (a few samples of this study predate the infection). Cell type and time point are not known. The sequencing input was PBMCs or a T cell subset sorted from them (not recorded which). CDR3 sequence (DNA): TGTGCCAGCAGCCAAGAAGGTCCAGGGTCGATTATGGACGAGCAGTACTTC. Protein: CASSQEGPGSIMDEQYF.